The 28 T cell receptor beta chains given below trace back to one sample, sequenced in a study of early T cells in non-severe SARS-CoV-2 infection. TCRdb reanalysed the 5' RACE reads using MiXCR and keeps one entry per CDR3 protein. The repertoire holds roughly 75,000 distinct CDR3 sequences, with roughly 9.6% as singletons. The sequenced sample was whole blood. These receptors were obtained from an adult who was a healthcare worker with PCR-confirmed SARS-CoV-2 infection or an uninfected control (not recorded which).

This clonotype was recorded many times. V and J are TRBV19 and TRBJ1-1; D may be TRBD1 (6 bases). This CDR3 has 14 residues. From germline, CDR1 is LNHDA and CDR2 SQIVND (reference sequence). V lost 5 bases to trimming and J lost 4 bases, with 14 bases between them. The CDR3 DNA reads as TGTGCCAGTAGTGGGGGACACCTGGGCACTGAAGCTTTCTTT. Its protein product is CASSGGHLGTEAFF.

This clonotype has at least ten counts. The gene calls are TRBV3-1 and TRBJ1-1, with D hard to call. Germline V gene lookup returns CDR1 LGHDT and CDR2 YNNKEL (reference sequence). The CDR3 sequence is 14 residues long. V lost 0 bases and J 1 base, leaving 6 bases between the germline ends. The CDR3 sequence: CASSQEHRNTEAFF. The CDR3, as DNA: TGTGCCAGCAGCCAAGAGCATCGGAACACTGAAGCTTTCTTT.

This clonotype was seen ten or more times. J is TRBJ1-2 and V is TRBV7-9; D perhaps matches TRBD1 (6 bases). V was trimmed by 5 bases and J by 9 bases, leaving 19 bases between them. Germline V gene lookup returns CDR1 SEHNR and CDR2 FQNEAQ (reference sequence). The CDR3 has 14 residues. This chain's CDR3 is CASSPVGTPYRYTF. In nucleotides, the CDR3 is TGTGCCAGCAGCCCGGTCGGGACACCGTACCGCTACACCTTC.

This clonotype was found many times. The chain joins TRBV20-1 to TRBJ2-1, with 8 bases aligning to TRBD2. Germline loops: CDR1 DFQATT, CDR2 SNEGSKA (reference sequence). V gave up 0 bases and J gave up 4 bases; unmatched junction bases: 23. The CDR3 contains 21 residues. CDR3 in DNA: TGCAGTGCTAGAGATGCTTACCTAGGTCCCGGGGACGGGAGGGCTTACAATGAGCAGTTCTTC. Protein sequence: CSARDAYLGPGDGRAYNEQFF.

This clonotype has ten or more counts. V usage is TRBV5-4 and J usage is TRBJ2-2; D not certain. Trimming took 0 bases from V and 6 from J, leaving 15 bases between them. This CDR3 is built from 16 residues. CDR1 SGHNT and CDR2 YYREEE come from the germline V gene (reference sequence). DNA for the CDR3: TGTGCCAGCAGCTTGGAGGGCGGATTGTTCGCCGGGGAGCTGTTTTTT. This codes for CASSLEGGLFAGELFF. Full variable domain (outside the CDR3, taken from reference TRBV5-4 and TRBJ2-2): ETGVTQSPTHLIKTRGQQVTLRCSSQSGHNTVSWYQQALGQGPQFIFQYYREEENGRGNFPPRFSGLQFPNYSSELNVNALELDDSALYLCASSLEGGLFAGELFFGEGSRLTVL.

The CDR3 DNA reads as TGTGCCTGGGCGACAGGGGCTAATGAAAAACTGTTTTTT. The encoded protein is CAWATGANEKLFF. The chain uses TRBV30 and TRBJ1-4; 8 bases match TRBD1. The CDR3 contains 13 residues. With V trimmed by 5 bases and J by 3 bases, 2 bases remained unmatched. CDR1 is GTSNPN, CDR2 SVGIG, per germline (reference sequence).

This rearrangement joins TRBV7-2 to TRBJ1-4; no clear D gene. The germline V gene encodes CDR1 SGHTA and CDR2 FQGNSA. The CDR3 has 11 residues. Trimming left V 3 bases short and J 11 bases short, with 7 bases between. CDR3 in DNA: TGTGCCAGCAGCTTGCGGGGTAAACTGTTTTTT. This codes for CASSLRGKLFF.

Many counts were recorded for this clonotype. The rearrangement joins TRBV28 to TRBJ2-7; weak D call: TRBD2 (5 bases). Germline V gene lookup returns CDR1 MDHEN and CDR2 SYDVKM. The ends were cut back, 8 bases at V and 1 base at J, with 15 bases in the middle. The CDR3 spans 14 residues. This CDR3 is CASWSSRTSYEQYF. In DNA, the CDR3 is TGTGCCAGCTGGTCTAGCCGGACGTCCTACGAGCAGTACTTC. The variable domain in full, with the rest retrieved from reference TRBV28 and TRBJ2-7, is DVKVTQSSRYLVKRTGEKVFLECVQDMDHENMFWYRQDPGLGLRLIYFSYDVKMKEKGDIPEGYSVSREKKERFSLILESASTNQTSMYLCASWSSRTSYEQYFGPGTRLTVT.

This clonotype has a handful of counts. The chain combines TRBV7-9 with TRBJ2-1; TRBD2 agrees at 7 bases. V lost 2 bases, J lost 6 bases, and 10 bases stayed unmatched. This CDR3 has 16 residues. CDR1 is SEHNR, CDR2 FQNEAQ, per germline (reference sequence). The CDR3 coding sequence is TGTGCCAGCAGCTTAAGTATGGGGGAGGGCCGCAATGAGCAGTTCTTC. Protein product: CASSLSMGEGRNEQFF.

V gene TRBV6-5 combines with J gene TRBJ2-7; the match to TRBD1 covers 11 bases. Trimming took 5 bases from V and 6 from J; bases not matched to a gene: 9. This CDR3 region has 15 residues. Germline-derived CDR1 and CDR2 are MNHEY and SVGAGI. This CDR3 reads CASSLQDRGLGEQYF. CDR3 DNA sequence: TGTGCCAGCAGTCTCCAGGACAGGGGGCTAGGCGAGCAGTACTTC.

This clonotype was observed many times. The chain carries TRBV27 and TRBJ2-1; TRBD2 matches 12 bases. This CDR3 has 15 residues. Trimming took 4 bases from V and 8 from J; bases not matched to a gene: 6. The V gene's germline CDR1 is MNHEY and CDR2 SMNVEV (reference sequence). The CDR3 DNA follows: TGTGCCAGCAGTTACGCTAGCGGGAGGGGCCATGAGCAGTTCTTC. This codes for CASSYASGRGHEQFF.

This clonotype was seen repeatedly, ten times or more. The chain employs TRBV11-2 and TRBJ2-5, with 9 bases aligning to TRBD1. Per germline, CDR1 SGHAT and CDR2 FQNNGV. J was trimmed by 2 bases and V by 5 bases; bases with no gene match: 3. The CDR3 totals 14 residues. The CDR3 DNA is TGTGCCAGCAGCGTGGACAGGGGACAAGAGACCCAGTACTTC. Its translation: CASSVDRGQETQYF.

As to this clonotype: Since a much larger clone is just one base distant, this may be a read error. This rearrangement joins TRBV2 to TRBJ2-2; D gene ambiguous. Germline CDR1 is SNHLY and CDR2 is FYNNEI. Trimming stripped 3 bases from V and 3 bases from J, with 2 bases between. The CDR3 is 12 residues long. The CDR3, as DNA: TGTGCCAGCAGTGAGGACACCGGGGAGCTGTTTTTT. This encodes CASSEDTGELFF.

This clonotype was detected many times. The rearrangement uses TRBV5-1 and TRBJ2-7; 7 bases are a match to TRBD1. Germline V gene sequence: CDR1 SGHRS, CDR2 YFSETQ. This CDR3 spans 13 amino acids. J gave up 2 bases and V 4 bases, and 3 bases lay outside the gene matches. CDR3 in amino acids: CASSPDRAYEQYF. In DNA form, the CDR3 reads TGCGCCAGCAGCCCCGACAGGGCCTACGAGCAGTACTTC.

On this clonotype itself: A much larger clone is a single base away; this may be a read error. The chain joins TRBV30 to TRBJ2-3, with D tentatively TRBD2 (5 bases). The CDR3 has 12 amino acids. Germline V gene sequence: CDR1 GTSNPN, CDR2 SVGIG (reference sequence). CDR3 region: CARRSGINTQYF. The CDR3 coding sequence is TGTGCCCGGAGGTCGGGCATTAATACGCAGTATTTT.

This clonotype was counted ten times or more. Germline is not matched at one junction end, which may reflect a read error. V and J are TRBV27 and TRBJ2-7, with 12 bases lining up with TRBD1. The CDR3 is made up of 15 amino acids. CDR1 is MNHEY and CDR2 is SMNVEV in the germline V gene (reference sequence). The CDR3 DNA follows: TGTACCAGCAGCTCGGGCGGGACAGGGGGCACCGAGCAGTACTTC. It translates to CTSSSGGTGGTEQYF.

This clonotype was counted between two and nine times. The genes are TRBV12-3 or TRBV12-4 and TRBJ2-7, with a possible D match to TRBD2 (5 bases). This CDR3 has 15 residues. Trimming pared 6 bases from V and 4 bases from J, leaving 19 bases between. CDR3 region: CASSPGFGRTYEQYF. The CDR3 nucleotides are TGTGCCAGCAGCCCTGGTTTCGGCAGGACTTACGAGCAGTACTTC.

This clonotype was counted at least ten times. J is TRBJ1-6 and V is TRBV10-3; D remains unclear. The length of the CDR3 is 13 residues. Germline loops: CDR1 ENHRY, CDR2 SYGVKD. V gave up 2 bases and J gave up 6 bases, with 5 bases separating them. CDR3 bases: TGTGCCATCAGTGAGAGGCCTAATTCACCCCTCCACTTT. Protein product: CAISERPNSPLHF.

This clonotype was found many times. V and J are TRBV7-9 and TRBJ2-5, with TRBD2 matching 7 bases. Trimming removed 5 bases from V and 4 bases from J; junction bases left unmatched: 13. The CDR3 runs to 16 residues. CDR1 and CDR2 (germline): SEHNR, FQNEAQ (reference sequence). The CDR3 reads CASSPWTSGVGETQYF. DNA of the CDR3: TGTGCCAGCAGCCCTTGGACAAGCGGGGTCGGAGAGACCCAGTACTTC. The full variable domain, its missing parts supplied by reference TRBV7-9 and TRBJ2-5, is DTGVSQNPRHKITKRGQNVTFRCDPISEHNRLYWYRQTLGQGPEFLTYFQNEAQLEKSRLLSDRFSAERPKGSFSTLEIQRTEQGDSAMYLCASSPWTSGVGETQYFGPGTRLLVL.

This sequence joins TRBV28 and TRBJ2-7; 7 nucleotides agree with TRBD1. The CDR3 consists of 15 residues. CDR1 and CDR2 from the germline V gene are MDHEN and SYDVKM. V gave up 6 bases and J gave up 1 base; unmatched junction bases: 9. The CDR3 DNA reads as TGTGCCAGCAGCCCCGACAGGGTAAGGTCCTACGAGCAGTACTTC. Protein: CASSPDRVRSYEQYF.

This clonotype was seen at least ten times. The chain joins TRBV3-1 to TRBJ1-5; D is unclear. Per the germline V gene, CDR1 is LGHDT and CDR2 is YNNKEL (reference sequence). The CDR3 is 15 residues long. V lost 2 bases and J 0 bases, leaving 8 bases between the germline ends. Here the CDR3 reads CASSQRLGSNQPQHF. In DNA form, the CDR3 reads TGTGCCAGCAGCCAAAGGCTAGGTAGCAATCAGCCCCAGCATTTT.

The chain joins TRBV9 to TRBJ2-3; D may match TRBD1 or TRBD2 (6 bases each). Per germline, CDR1 SGDLS and CDR2 YYNGEE. This CDR3 has 15 residues. The germline V and J ends were trimmed by 4 bases and 5 bases, with 17 bases remaining between them. CDR3 nucleotides: TGTGCCAGCAGCCCTCTAGGGGGGTCCGGAGATACGCAGTATTTT. Translated: CASSPLGGSGDTQYF.

This clonotype was counted ten times or more. The V and J genes are TRBV5-4 and TRBJ2-2, with 9 bases lining up with TRBD1. V was pared by 6 bases and J by 3 bases, with 6 bases of the junction left unmatched. Per germline, CDR1 SGHNT and CDR2 YYREEE (reference sequence). The CDR3 has 15 amino acids. The CDR3 protein is CASTPDRGDTGELFF. The CDR3 DNA sequence: TGTGCCAGCACCCCGGACAGGGGAGACACCGGGGAGCTGTTTTTT.

This clonotype was seen a few times. V gene TRBV11-2 combines with J gene TRBJ2-1; D is undetermined. The CDR3 runs 14 residues. CDR1 is SGHAT, CDR2 FQNNGV, per germline. Trimming removed 5 bases from V and 9 bases from J, with 17 bases in between. The DNA of the CDR3 is TGTGCCAGCAGCCCTCGGGCCTTAGGCGGTGAGCAGTTCTTC. Protein sequence: CASSPRALGGEQFF. Drawing the rest from reference TRBV11-2 and TRBJ2-1, the complete variable domain is EAGVAQSPRYKIIEKRQSVAFWCNPISGHATLYWYQQILGQGPKLLIQFQNNGVVDDSQLPKDRFSAERLKGVDSTLKIQPAKLEDSAVYLCASSPRALGGEQFFGPGTRLTVL.

The sample holds many counts of this clonotype. The rearrangement links TRBV11-2 to TRBJ2-2, with D perhaps matching TRBD1 or TRBD2 (5 bases each). This CDR3 comprises 17 residues. CDR1 is SGHAT, CDR2 FQNNGV, per germline. Trimming cost V 1 base and J 1 base, with 13 bases left between them. The CDR3 DNA reads TGTGCCAGCAGCTTAGGACGGGGCGGGCGGAACACCGGGGAGCTGTTTTTT. This codes for CASSLGRGGRNTGELFF. Variable domain in full (rest from reference TRBV11-2 and TRBJ2-2): EAGVAQSPRYKIIEKRQSVAFWCNPISGHATLYWYQQILGQGPKLLIQFQNNGVVDDSQLPKDRFSAERLKGVDSTLKIQPAKLEDSAVYLCASSLGRGGRNTGELFFGEGSRLTVL.

This clonotype was detected ten times or more. This chain joins TRBV7-6 and TRBJ2-5; D possibly corresponds to TRBD2 (5 bases). The CDR3 loop spans 15 amino acids. Trimming took 2 bases from V and 1 from J, leaving 11 bases between them. Germline V gene lookup returns CDR1 SGHVS and CDR2 FNYEAQ. This chain's CDR3 is CASSLYWEPQETQYF. In DNA form, the CDR3 reads TGTGCCAGCAGCTTATACTGGGAGCCCCAAGAGACCCAGTACTTC.

Many counts were recorded for this clonotype. The chain is built from TRBV7-2 and TRBJ1-5, with a weak D call TRBD1 (6 bases). The CDR3 sequence is 16 residues long. The V gene's germline CDR1 is SGHTA and CDR2 FQGNSA. The V and J ends lost 6 bases and 1 base respectively, with 16 bases between them. In nucleotides, the CDR3 is TGTGCCAGCAGTCCACATACAGGGCTAAGCAATCAGCCCCAGCATTTT. This gives the protein CASSPHTGLSNQPQHF.

This clonotype was detected many times. The chain has TRBV7-9 and TRBJ2-4, with unresolved D. Germline CDR1 is SEHNR and CDR2 is FQNEAQ (reference sequence). The CDR3 is made up of 11 amino acids. V was trimmed by 1 base and J by 11 bases, leaving 6 bases between them. DNA of the CDR3: TGTGCCAGCAGCTTAGACAAAGTTCAGTACTTC. Its translation: CASSLDKVQYF.